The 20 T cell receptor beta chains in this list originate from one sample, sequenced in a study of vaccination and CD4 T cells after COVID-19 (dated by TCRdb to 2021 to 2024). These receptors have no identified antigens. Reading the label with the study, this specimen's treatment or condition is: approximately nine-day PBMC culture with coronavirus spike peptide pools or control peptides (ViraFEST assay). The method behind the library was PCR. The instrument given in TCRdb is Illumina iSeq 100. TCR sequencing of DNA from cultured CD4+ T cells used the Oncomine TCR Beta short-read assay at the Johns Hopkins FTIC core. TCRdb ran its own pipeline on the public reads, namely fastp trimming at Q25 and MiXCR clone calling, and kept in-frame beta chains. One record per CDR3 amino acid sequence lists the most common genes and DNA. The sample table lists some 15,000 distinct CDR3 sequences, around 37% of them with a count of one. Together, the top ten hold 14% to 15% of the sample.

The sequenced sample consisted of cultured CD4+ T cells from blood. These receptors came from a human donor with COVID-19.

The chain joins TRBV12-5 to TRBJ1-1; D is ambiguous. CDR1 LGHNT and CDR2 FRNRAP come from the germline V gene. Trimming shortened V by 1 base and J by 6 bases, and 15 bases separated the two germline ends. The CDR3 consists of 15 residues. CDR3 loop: CASGLEGGRGAEAFF. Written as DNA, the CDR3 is TGTGCTAGTGGTTTGGAGGGAGGGAGAGGTGCTGAAGCTTTCTTT.

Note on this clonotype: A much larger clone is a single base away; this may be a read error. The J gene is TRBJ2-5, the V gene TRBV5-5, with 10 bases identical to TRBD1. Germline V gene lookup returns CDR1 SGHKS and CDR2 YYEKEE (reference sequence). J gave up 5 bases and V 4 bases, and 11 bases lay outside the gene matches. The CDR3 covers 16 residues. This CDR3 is CASSLGTGVRRETQYF. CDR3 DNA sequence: TGTGCCAGCAGCCTAGGGACAGGGGTCCGTCGGGAGACCCAGTACTTC.

Here the CDR3 DNA reads TGTGCCAGCAGTTTATCCAGGGCCGGGAACGAGCAGTACTTC. Translating it yields CASSLSRAGNEQYF. The chain combines TRBV28 with TRBJ2-7; D is tentatively TRBD1 or TRBD2 (5 bases each). CDR1 is MDHEN and CDR2 is SYDVKM in the germline V gene. Trimming removed 1 base from V and 5 bases from J, with 12 bases in between. The CDR3 covers 14 residues. Using reference TRBV28 and TRBJ2-7 for the parts outside the CDR3, the full variable domain is DVKVTQSSRYLVKRTGEKVFLECVQDMDHENMFWYRQDPGLGLRLIYFSYDVKMKEKGDIPEGYSVSREKKERFSLILESASTNQTSMYLCASSLSRAGNEQYFGPGTRLTVT.

This CDR3 is CSARLMDRGSGEAFF. In nucleotides, the CDR3 is TGCAGTGCTAGATTAATGGACAGGGGGTCTGGTGAAGCTTTCTTT. The chain combines TRBV20-1 with TRBJ1-1, with 10 bases that match TRBD1. Germline V lookup: CDR1 DFQATT, CDR2 SNEGSKA (reference sequence). There are 15 residues in the CDR3. The V gene end was trimmed by 2 bases and the J gene end by 7 bases; junction bases not matched to a gene: 10.

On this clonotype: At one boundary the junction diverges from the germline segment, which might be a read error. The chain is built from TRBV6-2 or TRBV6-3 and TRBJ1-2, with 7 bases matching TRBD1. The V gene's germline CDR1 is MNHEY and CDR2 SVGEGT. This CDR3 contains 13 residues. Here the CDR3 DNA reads TGTGCCAGCAGTTACTCGACAGGGATTGGCTGCACCTTC. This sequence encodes CASSYSTGIGCTF.

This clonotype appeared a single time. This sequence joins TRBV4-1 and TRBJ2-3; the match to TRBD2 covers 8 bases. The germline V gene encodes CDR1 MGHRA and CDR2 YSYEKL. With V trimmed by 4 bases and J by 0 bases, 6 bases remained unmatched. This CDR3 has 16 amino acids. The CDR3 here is CASSRIAGFSTDTQYF. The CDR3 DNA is TGCGCCAGCAGCCGAATAGCGGGGTTTAGCACAGATACGCAGTATTTT.

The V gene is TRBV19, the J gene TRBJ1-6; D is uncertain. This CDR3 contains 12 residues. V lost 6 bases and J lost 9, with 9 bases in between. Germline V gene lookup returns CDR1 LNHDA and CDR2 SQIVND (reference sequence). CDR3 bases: TGTGCCAGTAGCCCGACTCGTTCACCCCTCCACTTT. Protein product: CASSPTRSPLHF.

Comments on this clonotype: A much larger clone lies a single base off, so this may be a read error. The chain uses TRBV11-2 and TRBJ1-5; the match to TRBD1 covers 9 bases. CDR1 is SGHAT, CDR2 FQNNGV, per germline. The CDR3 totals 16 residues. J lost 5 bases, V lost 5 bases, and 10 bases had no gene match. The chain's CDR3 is CASSPGTGRSHQPQHF. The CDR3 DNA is TGTGCCAGCAGCCCGGGGACAGGGAGATCACATCAGCCCCAGCATTTT.

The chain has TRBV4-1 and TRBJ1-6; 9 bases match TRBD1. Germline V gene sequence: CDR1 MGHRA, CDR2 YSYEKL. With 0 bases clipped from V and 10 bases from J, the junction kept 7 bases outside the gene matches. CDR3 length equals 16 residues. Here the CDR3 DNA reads TGCGCCAGCAGCCAAGAAGGGGACAGGGCAGTCTCACCCCTCCACTTT. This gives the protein CASSQEGDRAVSPLHF.

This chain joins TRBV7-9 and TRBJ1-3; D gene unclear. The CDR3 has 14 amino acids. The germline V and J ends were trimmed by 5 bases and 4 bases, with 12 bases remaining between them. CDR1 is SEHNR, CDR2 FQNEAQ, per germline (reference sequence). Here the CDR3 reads CASSLSQTGNTIYF. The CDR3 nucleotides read TGTGCCAGCAGCCTAAGCCAAACCGGAAACACCATATATTTT.

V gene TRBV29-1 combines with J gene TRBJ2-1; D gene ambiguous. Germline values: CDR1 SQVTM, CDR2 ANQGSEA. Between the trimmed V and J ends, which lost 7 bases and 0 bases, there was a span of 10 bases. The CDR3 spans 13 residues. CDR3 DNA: TGCAGCGGGGCCCAGAGCTCCTACAATGAGCAGTTCTTC. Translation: CSGAQSSYNEQFF.

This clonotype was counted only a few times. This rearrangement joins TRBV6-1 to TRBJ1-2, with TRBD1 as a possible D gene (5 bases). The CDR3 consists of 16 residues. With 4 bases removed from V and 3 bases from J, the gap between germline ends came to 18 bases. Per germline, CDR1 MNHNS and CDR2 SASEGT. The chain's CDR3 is CASSGLFGGGDYGYTF. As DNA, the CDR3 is TGTGCCAGCAGTGGCCTGTTTGGCGGGGGGGACTATGGCTACACCTTC.

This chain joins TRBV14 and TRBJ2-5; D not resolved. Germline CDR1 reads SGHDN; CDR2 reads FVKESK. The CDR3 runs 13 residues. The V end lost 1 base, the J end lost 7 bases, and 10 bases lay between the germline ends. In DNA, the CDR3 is TGTGCCAGCAGCCAAGTCCGGTCCAGGACCCAGTACTTC. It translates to CASSQVRSRTQYF.

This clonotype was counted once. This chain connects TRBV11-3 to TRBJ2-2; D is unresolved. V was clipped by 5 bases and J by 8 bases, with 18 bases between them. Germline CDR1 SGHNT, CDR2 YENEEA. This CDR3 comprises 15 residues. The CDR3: CASSPRIGSSGELFF. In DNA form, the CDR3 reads TGTGCCAGCAGCCCCCGGATCGGGTCATCTGGGGAGCTGTTTTTT.

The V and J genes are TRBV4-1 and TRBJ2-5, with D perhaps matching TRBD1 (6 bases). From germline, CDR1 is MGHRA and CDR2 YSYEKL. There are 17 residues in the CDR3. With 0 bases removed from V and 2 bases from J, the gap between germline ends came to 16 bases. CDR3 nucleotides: TGCGCCAGCAGCCAAGAGGGCTGGGGGACAAGTCAAGAGACCCAGTACTTC. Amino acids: CASSQEGWGTSQETQYF.

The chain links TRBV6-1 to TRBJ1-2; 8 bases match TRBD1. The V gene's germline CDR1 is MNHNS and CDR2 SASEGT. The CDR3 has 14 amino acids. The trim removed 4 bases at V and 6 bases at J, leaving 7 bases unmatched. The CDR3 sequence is CASSGAGGANGYTF. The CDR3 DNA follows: TGTGCCAGCAGTGGCGCAGGGGGCGCGAATGGCTACACCTTC.

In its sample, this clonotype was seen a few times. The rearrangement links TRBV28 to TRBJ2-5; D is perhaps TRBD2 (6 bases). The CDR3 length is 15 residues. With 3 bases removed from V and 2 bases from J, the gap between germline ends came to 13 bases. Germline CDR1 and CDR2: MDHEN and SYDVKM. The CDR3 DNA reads TGTGCCAGCAGTTTTAGCGGCAGAACACAAGAGACCCAGTACTTC. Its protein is CASSFSGRTQETQYF.

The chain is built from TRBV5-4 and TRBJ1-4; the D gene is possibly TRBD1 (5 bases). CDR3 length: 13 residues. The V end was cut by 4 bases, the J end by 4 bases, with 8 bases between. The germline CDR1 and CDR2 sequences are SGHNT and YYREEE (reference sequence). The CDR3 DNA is TGTGCCAGCAGCCTGGGACTTAATGAAAAACTGTTTTTT. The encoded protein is CASSLGLNEKLFF.

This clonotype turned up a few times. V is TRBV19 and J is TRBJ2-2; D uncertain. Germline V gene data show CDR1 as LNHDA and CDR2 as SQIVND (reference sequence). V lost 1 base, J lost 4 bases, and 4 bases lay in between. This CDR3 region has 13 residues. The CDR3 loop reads CASSIVTTGELFF. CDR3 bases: TGTGCCAGTAGTATAGTCACCACCGGGGAGCTGTTTTTT.

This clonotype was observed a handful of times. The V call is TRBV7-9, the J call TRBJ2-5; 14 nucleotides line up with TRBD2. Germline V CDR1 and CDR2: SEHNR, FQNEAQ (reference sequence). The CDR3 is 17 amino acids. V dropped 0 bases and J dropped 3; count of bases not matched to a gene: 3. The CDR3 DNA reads TGTGCCAGCAGCTTAGCCATGACTAGCGGGGGGGAAGAGACCCAGTACTTC. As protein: CASSLAMTSGGEETQYF.